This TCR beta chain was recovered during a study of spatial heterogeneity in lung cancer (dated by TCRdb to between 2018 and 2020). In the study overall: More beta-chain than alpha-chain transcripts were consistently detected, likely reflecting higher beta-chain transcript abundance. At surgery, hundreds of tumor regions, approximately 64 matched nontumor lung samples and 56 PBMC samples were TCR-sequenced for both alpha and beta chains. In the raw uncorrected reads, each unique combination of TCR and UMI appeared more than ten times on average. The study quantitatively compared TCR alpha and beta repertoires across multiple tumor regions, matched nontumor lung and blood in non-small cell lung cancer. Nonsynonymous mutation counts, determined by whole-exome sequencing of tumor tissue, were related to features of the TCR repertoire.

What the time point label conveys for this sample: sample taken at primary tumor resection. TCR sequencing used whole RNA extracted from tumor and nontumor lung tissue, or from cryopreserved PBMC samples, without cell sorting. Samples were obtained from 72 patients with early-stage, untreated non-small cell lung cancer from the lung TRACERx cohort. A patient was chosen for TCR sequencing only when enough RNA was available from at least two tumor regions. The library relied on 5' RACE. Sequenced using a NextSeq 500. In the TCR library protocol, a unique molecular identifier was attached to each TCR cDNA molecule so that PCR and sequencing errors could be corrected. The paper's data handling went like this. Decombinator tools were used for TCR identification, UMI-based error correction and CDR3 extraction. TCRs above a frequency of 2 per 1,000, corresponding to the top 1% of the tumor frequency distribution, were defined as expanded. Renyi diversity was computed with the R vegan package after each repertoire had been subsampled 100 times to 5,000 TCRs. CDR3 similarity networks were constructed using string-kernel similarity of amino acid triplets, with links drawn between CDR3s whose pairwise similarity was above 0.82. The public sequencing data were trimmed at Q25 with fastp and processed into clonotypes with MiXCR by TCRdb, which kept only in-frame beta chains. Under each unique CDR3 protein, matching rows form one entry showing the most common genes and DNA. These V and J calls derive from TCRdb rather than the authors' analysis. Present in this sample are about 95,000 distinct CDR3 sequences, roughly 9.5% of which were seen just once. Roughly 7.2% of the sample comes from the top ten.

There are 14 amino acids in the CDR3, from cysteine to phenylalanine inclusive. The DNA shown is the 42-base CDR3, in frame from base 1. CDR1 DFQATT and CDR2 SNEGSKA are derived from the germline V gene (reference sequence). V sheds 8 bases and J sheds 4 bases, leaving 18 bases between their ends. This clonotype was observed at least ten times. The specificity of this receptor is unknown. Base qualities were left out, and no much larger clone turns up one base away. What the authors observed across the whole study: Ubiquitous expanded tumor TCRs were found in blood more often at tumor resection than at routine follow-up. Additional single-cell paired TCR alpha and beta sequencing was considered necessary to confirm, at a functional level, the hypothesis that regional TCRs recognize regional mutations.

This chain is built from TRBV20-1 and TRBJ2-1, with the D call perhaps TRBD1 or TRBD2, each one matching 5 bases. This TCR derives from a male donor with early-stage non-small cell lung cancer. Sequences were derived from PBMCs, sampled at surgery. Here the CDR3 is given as CSSSHGTLYNEQFF. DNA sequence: TGCAGTTCTTCCCATGGGACGCTTTACAATGAGCAGTTCTTC.